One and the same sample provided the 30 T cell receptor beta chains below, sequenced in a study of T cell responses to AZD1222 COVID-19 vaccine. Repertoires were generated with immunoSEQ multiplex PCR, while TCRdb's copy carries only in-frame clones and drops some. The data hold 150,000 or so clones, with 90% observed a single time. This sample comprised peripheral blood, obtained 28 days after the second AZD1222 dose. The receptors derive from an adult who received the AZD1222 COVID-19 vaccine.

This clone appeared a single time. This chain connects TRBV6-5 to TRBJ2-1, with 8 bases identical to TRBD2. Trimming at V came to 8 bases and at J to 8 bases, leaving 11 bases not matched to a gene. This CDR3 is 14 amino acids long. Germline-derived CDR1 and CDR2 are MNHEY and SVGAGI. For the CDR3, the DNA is TGTGCCAGCCGCTCGAGCGGGAGTGGAGATGAGCAGTTCTTC. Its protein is CASRSSGSGDEQFF.

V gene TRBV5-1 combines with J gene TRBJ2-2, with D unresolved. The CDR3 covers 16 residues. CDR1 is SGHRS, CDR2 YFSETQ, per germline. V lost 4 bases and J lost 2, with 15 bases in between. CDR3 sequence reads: CASSLIDTRNTGELFF. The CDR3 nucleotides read TGCGCCAGCAGCCTCATAGACACCCGTAACACCGGGGAGCTGTTTTTT.

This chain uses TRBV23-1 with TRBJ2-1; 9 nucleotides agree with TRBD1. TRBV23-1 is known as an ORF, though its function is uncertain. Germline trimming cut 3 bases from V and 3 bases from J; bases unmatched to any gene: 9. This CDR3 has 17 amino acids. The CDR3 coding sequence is TGCGCCAGCAGTCAGGGGACCCGGGACAGGGACTACAATGAGCAGTTCTTC. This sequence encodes CASSQGTRDRDYNEQFF.

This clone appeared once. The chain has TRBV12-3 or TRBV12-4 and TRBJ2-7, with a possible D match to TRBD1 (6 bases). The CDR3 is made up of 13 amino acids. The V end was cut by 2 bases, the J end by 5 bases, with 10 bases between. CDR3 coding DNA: TGTGCCAGCAGTTTAACGGGACAAGACGAGCAGTACTTC. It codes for CASSLTGQDEQYF.

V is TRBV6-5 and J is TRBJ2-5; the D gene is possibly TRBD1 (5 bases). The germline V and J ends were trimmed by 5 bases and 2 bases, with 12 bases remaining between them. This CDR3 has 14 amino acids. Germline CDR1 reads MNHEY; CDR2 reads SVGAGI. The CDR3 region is CASSTQQEQETQYF. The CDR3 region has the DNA TGTGCCAGCAGTACTCAACAGGAACAAGAGACCCAGTACTTC.

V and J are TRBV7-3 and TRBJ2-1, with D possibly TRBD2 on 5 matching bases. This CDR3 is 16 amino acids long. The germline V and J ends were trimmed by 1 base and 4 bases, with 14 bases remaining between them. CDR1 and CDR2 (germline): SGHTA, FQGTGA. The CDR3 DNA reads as TGTGCCAGCAGCTTAAGTATCGGGATAGGGTACAATGAGCAGTTCTTC. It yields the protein CASSLSIGIGYNEQFF. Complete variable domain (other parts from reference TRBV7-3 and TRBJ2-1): GAGVSQTPSNKVTEKGKYVELRCDPISGHTALYWYRQSLGQGPEFLIYFQGTGAADDSGLPNDRFFAVRPEGSVSTLKIQRTERGDSAVYLCASSLSIGIGYNEQFFGPGTRLTVL.

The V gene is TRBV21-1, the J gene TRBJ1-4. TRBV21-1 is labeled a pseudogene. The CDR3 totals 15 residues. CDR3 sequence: CASSNYTTPNEKLFF. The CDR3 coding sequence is TGTGCCAGCAGCAACTACACGACCCCTAATGAAAAACTGTTTTTT.

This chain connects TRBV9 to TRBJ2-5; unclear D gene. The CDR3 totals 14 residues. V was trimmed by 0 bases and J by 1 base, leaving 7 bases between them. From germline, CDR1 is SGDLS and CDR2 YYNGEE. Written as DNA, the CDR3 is TGTGCCAGCAGCGTAGAGGCCTTCCAAGAGACCCAGTACTTC. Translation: CASSVEAFQETQYF.

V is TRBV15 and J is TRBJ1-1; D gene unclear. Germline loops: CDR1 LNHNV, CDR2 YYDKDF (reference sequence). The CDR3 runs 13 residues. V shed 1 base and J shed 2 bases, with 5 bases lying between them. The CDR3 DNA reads TGTGCCACCAGCAGAGGACTTAACACTGAAGCTTTCTTT. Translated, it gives CATSRGLNTEAFF.

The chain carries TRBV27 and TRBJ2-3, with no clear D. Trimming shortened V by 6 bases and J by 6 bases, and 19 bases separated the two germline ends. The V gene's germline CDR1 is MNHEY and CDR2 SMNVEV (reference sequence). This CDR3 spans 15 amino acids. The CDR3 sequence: CASRLASFRVDTQYF. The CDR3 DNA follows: TGTGCCAGCAGGTTGGCCTCTTTCCGTGTGGATACGCAGTATTTT.

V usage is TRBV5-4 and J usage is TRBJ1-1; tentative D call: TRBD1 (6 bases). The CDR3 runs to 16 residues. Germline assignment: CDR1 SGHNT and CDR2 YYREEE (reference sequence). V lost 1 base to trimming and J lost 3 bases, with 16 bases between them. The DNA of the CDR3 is TGTGCCAGCAGCTTGAGGTGGGGGGCTACGTACACTGAAGCTTTCTTT. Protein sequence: CASSLRWGATYTEAFF.

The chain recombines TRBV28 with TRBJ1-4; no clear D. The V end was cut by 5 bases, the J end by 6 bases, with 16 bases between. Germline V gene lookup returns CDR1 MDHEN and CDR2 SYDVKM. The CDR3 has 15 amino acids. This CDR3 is CASSGPSRFDEKLFF. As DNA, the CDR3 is TGTGCCAGCAGTGGACCTTCTCGGTTTGATGAAAAACTGTTTTTT.

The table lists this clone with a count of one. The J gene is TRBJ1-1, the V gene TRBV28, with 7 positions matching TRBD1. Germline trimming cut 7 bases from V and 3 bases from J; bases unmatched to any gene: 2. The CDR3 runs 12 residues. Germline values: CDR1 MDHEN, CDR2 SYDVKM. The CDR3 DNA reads TGTGCCAGCACCACAGGGGACACTGAAGCTTTCTTT. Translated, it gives CASTTGDTEAFF.

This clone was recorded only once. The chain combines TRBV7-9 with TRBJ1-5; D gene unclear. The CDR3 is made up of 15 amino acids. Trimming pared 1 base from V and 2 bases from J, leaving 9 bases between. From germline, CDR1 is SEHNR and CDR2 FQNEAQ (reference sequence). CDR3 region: CASSLGGRGNQPQHF. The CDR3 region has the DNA TGTGCCAGCAGCTTAGGGGGTCGGGGCAATCAGCCCCAGCATTTT. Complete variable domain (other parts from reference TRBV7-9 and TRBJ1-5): DTGVSQNPRHKITKRGQNVTFRCDPISEHNRLYWYRQTLGQGPEFLTYFQNEAQLEKSRLLSDRFSAERPKGSFSTLEIQRTEQGDSAMYLCASSLGGRGNQPQHFGDGTRLSIL.

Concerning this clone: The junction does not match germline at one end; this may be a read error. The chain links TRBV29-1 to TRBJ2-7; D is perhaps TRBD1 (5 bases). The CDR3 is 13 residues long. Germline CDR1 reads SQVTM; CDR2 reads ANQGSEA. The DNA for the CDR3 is TGCAGCGTCGAAGCAGGGAACCCCTACGAGCAGTACTTC. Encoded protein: CSVEAGNPYEQYF.

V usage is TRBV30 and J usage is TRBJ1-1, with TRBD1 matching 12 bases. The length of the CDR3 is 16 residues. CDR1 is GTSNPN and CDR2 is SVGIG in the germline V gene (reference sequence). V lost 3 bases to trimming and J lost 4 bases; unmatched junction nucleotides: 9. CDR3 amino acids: CAWRGQGAFLGTEAFF. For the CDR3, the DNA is TGTGCCTGGAGGGGACAGGGGGCCTTTTTGGGCACTGAAGCTTTCTTT.

The CDR3 nucleotides read TGTGCCAGCAGCTTGAGACAGGGGAGGAGCACTGAAGCTTTCTTT. It codes for CASSLRQGRSTEAFF. J is TRBJ1-1 and V is TRBV7-9, with 8 bases identical to TRBD1. V gave up 3 bases and J gave up 4 bases; unmatched junction bases: 7. This CDR3 has 15 residues. CDR1 SEHNR and CDR2 FQNEAQ come from the germline V gene (reference sequence).

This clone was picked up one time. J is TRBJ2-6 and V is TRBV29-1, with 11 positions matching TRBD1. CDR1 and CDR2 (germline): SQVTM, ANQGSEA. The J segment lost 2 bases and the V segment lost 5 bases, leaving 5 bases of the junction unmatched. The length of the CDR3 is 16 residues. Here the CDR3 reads CSVRWTGGTGANVLTF. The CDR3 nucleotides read TGCAGCGTTCGGTGGACAGGGGGCACTGGGGCCAACGTCCTGACTTTC.

The CDR3 sequence: CASSLGQGRGAQHF. In DNA, the CDR3 is TGTGCCAGCAGCTTGGGACAGGGAAGAGGAGCCCAGCATTTT. The V and J genes are TRBV5-6 and TRBJ1-5; 7 bases are shared with TRBD1. CDR3 length: 14 residues. Germline loops: CDR1 SGHDT, CDR2 YYEEEE. V lost 0 bases to trimming and J lost 11 bases; unmatched junction nucleotides: 8.

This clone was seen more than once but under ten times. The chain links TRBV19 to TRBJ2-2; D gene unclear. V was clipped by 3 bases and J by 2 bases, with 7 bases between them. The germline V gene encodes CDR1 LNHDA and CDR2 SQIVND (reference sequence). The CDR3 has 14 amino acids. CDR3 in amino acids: CASSIGPNTGELFF. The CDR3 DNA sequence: TGTGCCAGTAGTATTGGTCCAAACACCGGGGAGCTGTTTTTT.

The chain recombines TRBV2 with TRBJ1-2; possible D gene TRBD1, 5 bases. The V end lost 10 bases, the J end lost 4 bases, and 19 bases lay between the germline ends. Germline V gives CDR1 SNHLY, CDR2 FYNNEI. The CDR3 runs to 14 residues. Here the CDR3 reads CATSLGREGYGYTF. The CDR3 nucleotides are TGTGCCACCTCCTTGGGCAGGGAAGGCTATGGCTACACCTTC.

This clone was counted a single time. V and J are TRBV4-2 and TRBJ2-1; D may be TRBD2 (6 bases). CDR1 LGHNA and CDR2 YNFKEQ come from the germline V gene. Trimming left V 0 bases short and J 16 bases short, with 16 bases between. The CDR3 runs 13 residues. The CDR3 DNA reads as TGTGCCAGCAGCCAAGATCTAGGAAACGGGAGATTCTTC. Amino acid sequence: CASSQDLGNGRFF.

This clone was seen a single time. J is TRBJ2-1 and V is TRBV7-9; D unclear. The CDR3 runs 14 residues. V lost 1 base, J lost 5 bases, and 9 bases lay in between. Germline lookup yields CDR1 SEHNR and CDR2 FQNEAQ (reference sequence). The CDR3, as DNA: TGTGCCAGCAGCTTAGACTTCCGTCACAATGAGCAGTTCTTC. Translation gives CASSLDFRHNEQFF.

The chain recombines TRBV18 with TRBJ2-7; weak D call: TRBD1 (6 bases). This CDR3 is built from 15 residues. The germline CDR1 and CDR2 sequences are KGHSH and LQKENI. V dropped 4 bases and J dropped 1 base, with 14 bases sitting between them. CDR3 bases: TGTGCCAGCTCACACGTGGACAGCCCATCCTACGAGCAGTACTTC. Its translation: CASSHVDSPSYEQYF.

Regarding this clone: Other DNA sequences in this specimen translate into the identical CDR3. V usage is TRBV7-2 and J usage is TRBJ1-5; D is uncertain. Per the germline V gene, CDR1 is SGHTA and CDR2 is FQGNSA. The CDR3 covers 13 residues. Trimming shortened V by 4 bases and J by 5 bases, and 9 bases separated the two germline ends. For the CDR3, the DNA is TGTGCCAGCAGCTATCGCGGGGATCAGCCCCAGCATTTT. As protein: CASSYRGDQPQHF.

The CDR3 DNA is TGTGCCTGGAGTGTATTCACGGGAATCGAGAACTATGGCTACACCTTC. It encodes CAWSVFTGIENYGYTF. The gene calls are TRBV30 and TRBJ1-2; D uncertain. The CDR3 loop spans 16 amino acids. Germline values: CDR1 GTSNPN, CDR2 SVGIG (reference sequence). V was pared by 0 bases and J by 2 bases, with 16 bases between.

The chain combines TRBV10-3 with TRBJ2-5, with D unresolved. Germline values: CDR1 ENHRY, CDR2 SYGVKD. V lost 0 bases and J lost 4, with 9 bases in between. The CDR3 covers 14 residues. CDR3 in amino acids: CAISESNSGETQYF. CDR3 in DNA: TGTGCCATCAGTGAGTCGAACTCCGGAGAGACCCAGTACTTC.

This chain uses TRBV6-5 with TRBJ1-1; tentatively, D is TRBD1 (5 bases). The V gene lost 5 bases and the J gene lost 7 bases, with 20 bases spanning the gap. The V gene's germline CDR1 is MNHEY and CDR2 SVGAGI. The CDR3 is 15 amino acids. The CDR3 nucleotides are TGTGCCAGCAGTCTTACGAGGGGCCCCCCATATGAAGCTTTCTTT. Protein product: CASSLTRGPPYEAFF.

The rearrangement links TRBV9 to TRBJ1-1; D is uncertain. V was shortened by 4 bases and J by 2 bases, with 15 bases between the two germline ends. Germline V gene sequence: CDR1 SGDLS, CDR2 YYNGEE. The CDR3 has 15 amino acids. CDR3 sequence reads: CASSQAGGVNTEAFF. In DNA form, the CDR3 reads TGTGCCAGCAGCCAAGCTGGTGGGGTTAACACTGAAGCTTTCTTT.

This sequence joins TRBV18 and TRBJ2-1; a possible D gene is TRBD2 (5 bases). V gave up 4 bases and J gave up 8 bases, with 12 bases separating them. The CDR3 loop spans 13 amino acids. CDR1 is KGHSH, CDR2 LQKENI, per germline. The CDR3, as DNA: TGTGCCAGCTCACGGGTTAGCGTCGATGAGCAGTTCTTC. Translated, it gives CASSRVSVDEQFF.